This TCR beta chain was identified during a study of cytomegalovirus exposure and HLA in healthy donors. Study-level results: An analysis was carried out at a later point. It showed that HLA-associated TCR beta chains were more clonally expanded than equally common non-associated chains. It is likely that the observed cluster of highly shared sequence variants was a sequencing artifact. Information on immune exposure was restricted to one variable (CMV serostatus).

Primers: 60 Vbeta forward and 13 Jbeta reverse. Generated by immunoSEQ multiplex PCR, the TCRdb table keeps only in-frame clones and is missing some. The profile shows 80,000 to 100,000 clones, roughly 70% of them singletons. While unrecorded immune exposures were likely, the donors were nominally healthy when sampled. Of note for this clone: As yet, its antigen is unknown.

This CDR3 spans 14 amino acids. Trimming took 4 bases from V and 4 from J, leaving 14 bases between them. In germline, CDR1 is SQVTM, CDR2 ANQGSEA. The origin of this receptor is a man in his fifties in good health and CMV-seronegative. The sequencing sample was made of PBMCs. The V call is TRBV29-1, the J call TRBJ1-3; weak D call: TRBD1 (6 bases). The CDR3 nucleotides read TGCAGCGTTGTGGCGGGGGCAGGCGGAAACACCATATATTTT. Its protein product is CSVVAGAGGNTIYF.